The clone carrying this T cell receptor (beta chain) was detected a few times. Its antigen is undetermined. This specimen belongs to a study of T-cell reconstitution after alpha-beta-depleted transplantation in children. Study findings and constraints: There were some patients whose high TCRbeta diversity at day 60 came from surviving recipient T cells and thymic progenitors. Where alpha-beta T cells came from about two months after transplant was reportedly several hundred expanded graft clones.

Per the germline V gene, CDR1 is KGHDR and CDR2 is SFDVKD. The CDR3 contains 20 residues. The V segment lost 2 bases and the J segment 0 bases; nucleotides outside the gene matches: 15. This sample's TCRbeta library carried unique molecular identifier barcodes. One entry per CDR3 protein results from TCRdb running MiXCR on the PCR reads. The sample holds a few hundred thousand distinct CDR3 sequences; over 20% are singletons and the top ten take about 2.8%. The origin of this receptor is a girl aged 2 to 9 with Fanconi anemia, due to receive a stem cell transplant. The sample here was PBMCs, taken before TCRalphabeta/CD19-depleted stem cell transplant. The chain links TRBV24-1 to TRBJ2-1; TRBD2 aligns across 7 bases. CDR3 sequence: CATSDSQRAFLADSYNEQFF. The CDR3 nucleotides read TGTGCCACCAGTGATTCACAACGGGCATTTCTAGCGGACTCCTACAATGAGCAGTTCTTC.